The 26 T cell receptor beta chains reported below all come from one sample, sequenced in a study of blood T cell repertoires in COVID-19. TCRdb's copy holds only in-frame clones and misses some; the assay was immunoSEQ multiplex PCR. The data hold some 100,000 clones, with more than 65% observed a single time. Sequencing was performed on peripheral blood. These receptors were obtained from a human donor in a cohort sampled during active COVID-19.

The chain is built from TRBV5-1 and TRBJ2-1; weak D call: TRBD2 (5 bases). Trimming took off 4 bases at V and 6 bases at J, with 20 bases between the two ends. This CDR3 spans 16 amino acids. Germline V lookup: CDR1 SGHRS, CDR2 YFSETQ. The CDR3 DNA reads TGCGCCAGCAGCCCCACCGAATTACTAGTCCCCAATGAGCAGTTCTTC. Translation: CASSPTELLVPNEQFF.

The chain is built from TRBV5-4 and TRBJ2-3; D remains ambiguous. The CDR3 extends over 16 amino acids. V dropped 0 bases and J dropped 1 base, with 12 bases sitting between them. The germline V gene has CDR1 SGHNT and CDR2 YYREEE (reference sequence). The DNA of the CDR3 is TGTGCCAGCAGCTTGGTCGGTGTGTTGGGCACAGATACGCAGTATTTT. It yields the protein CASSLVGVLGTDTQYF.

The V and J genes are TRBV28 and TRBJ1-6; a weak D match, TRBD1 (6 bases). V was shortened by 3 bases and J by 6 bases, with 12 bases between the two germline ends. Germline CDR1 is MDHEN and CDR2 is SYDVKM. The CDR3 consists of 15 residues. The CDR3 loop is CASSLQDSLNSPLHF. CDR3 DNA: TGTGCCAGCAGTTTGCAGGACAGCCTTAATTCACCCCTCCACTTT.

The chain recombines TRBV19 with TRBJ1-2; D perhaps matches TRBD1 (6 bases). Germline CDR1 reads LNHDA; CDR2 reads SQIVND (reference sequence). The CDR3 is 15 residues long. With 5 bases removed from V and 0 bases from J, the gap between germline ends came to 13 bases. CDR3 region: CASSPTGQTNYGYTF. CDR3 nucleotides: TGTGCCAGTAGTCCTACAGGGCAGACTAACTATGGCTACACCTTC.

The rearrangement links TRBV3-1 (or the pseudogene TRBV3-2) to TRBJ1-5, with TRBD1 matching 8 bases. The CDR3 sequence is 16 residues long. V gave up 1 base and J gave up 6 bases; unmatched junction bases: 8. The germline V gene has CDR1 LGHDT and CDR2 YNNKEL (reference sequence). The CDR3 is CASSQGRTGQGQPQHF. For the CDR3, the DNA is TGTGCCAGCAGCCAAGGCCGGACAGGGCAAGGTCAGCCCCAGCATTTT.

V is TRBV27 and J is TRBJ2-3, with 8 bases aligning to TRBD2. Per germline, CDR1 MNHEY and CDR2 SMNVEV (reference sequence). CDR3 length: 16 amino acids. The ends lost 3 bases at V and 4 bases at J; junction bases unmatched: 9. The CDR3: CASSLFRGGKADTQYF. The CDR3, as DNA: TGTGCCAGCAGTTTGTTCCGGGGGGGAAAGGCAGATACGCAGTATTTT.

The chain uses TRBV18 and TRBJ2-3; 8 bases are a match to TRBD2. V shed 3 bases, J shed 6 bases, and the junction held 5 bases outside the gene matches. In germline, CDR1 is KGHSH, CDR2 LQKENI. The CDR3 sequence is 14 residues long. The CDR3 protein is CASSPGLGPDTQYF. The CDR3, as DNA: TGTGCCAGCTCACCGGGACTAGGTCCCGATACGCAGTATTTT.

CDR3 in amino acids: CASSPPGILRETQYF. The CDR3 bases are TGTGCCAGCTCACCTCCAGGGATCCTCCGGGAGACCCAGTACTTC. The rearrangement joins TRBV18 to TRBJ2-5; D is perhaps TRBD1 (5 bases). Trimming shortened V by 3 bases and J by 5 bases, and 16 bases separated the two germline ends. CDR3 size: 15 residues. Per the germline V gene, CDR1 is KGHSH and CDR2 is LQKENI.

The rearrangement links TRBV19 to TRBJ2-3; the D gene is possibly TRBD1 (7 bases). The CDR3 spans 17 residues. Germline CDR1 and CDR2: LNHDA and SQIVND (reference sequence). Trimming stripped 9 bases from V and 6 bases from J, with 28 bases between. The CDR3: CASVPGRGAWSSDTQYF. CDR3 DNA sequence: TGTGCCAGCGTCCCGGGCAGGGGGGCCTGGAGTTCCGATACGCAGTATTTT.

The chain couples TRBV28 to TRBJ1-2; D uncertain. There are 13 residues in the CDR3. V was cut by 2 bases and J by 5 bases, with 9 bases left in between. From germline, CDR1 is MDHEN and CDR2 SYDVKM. CDR3 in amino acids: CASSLEVRYGYTF. CDR3 DNA: TGTGCCAGCAGTTTAGAGGTTAGGTATGGCTACACCTTC.

The chain couples TRBV4-2 to TRBJ2-7; 10 nucleotides agree with TRBD2. With 6 bases clipped from V and 3 bases from J, the junction kept 8 bases outside the gene matches. Looked up from germline, CDR1 is LGHNA and CDR2 is YNFKEQ. CDR3 length: 15 amino acids. This CDR3 is CASRLASSGSYEQYF. In nucleotides, the CDR3 is TGTGCCAGCAGGTTGGCGTCTAGCGGGAGCTACGAGCAGTACTTC.

This sequence joins TRBV11-2 and TRBJ1-3, with D uncertain. The V gene lost 5 bases and the J gene lost 0 bases, with 11 bases spanning the gap. The CDR3 extends over 15 amino acids. Per germline, CDR1 SGHAT and CDR2 FQNNGV. The CDR3 coding sequence is TGTGCCAGCAGCCAAGGCGGTTCCTCTGGAAACACCATATATTTT. It translates to CASSQGGSSGNTIYF.

The chain carries TRBV10-1 and TRBJ2-3, with TRBD2 matching 7 bases. Germline V gene sequence: CDR1 WNHNN, CDR2 SYGVQD (reference sequence). The CDR3 totals 16 residues. J lost 5 bases, V lost 3 bases, and 11 bases had no gene match. CDR3 coding DNA: TGCGCCAGCAGTGAATCCTTCGCGGGAGCTGGAGATACGCAGTATTTT. Its protein is CASSESFAGAGDTQYF.

The J gene is TRBJ2-7, the V gene TRBV2; 11 bases fit TRBD1. The CDR3 has 14 residues. V was pared by 6 bases and J by 6 bases, with 7 bases of the junction left unmatched. The germline V gene encodes CDR1 SNHLY and CDR2 FYNNEI. CDR3 DNA: TGTGCCAGCAGAGAATGGACAGGGGGCGCCGAGCAGTACTTC. Amino acids: CASREWTGGAEQYF.

This clone was recorded once. The CDR3 is CASSQSGLTEAFF. Here the CDR3 DNA reads TGTGCCAGCAGCCAAAGTGGACTGACTGAAGCTTTCTTT. The rearrangement links TRBV3-1 (or the pseudogene TRBV3-2) to TRBJ1-1; D not certain. CDR3 size: 13 residues. V was shortened by 2 bases and J by 5 bases, with 9 bases between the two germline ends. The germline V gene encodes CDR1 LGHDT and CDR2 YNNKEL (reference sequence).

V gene TRBV18 combines with J gene TRBJ1-1, with D possibly matching TRBD1 (5 bases). Germline values: CDR1 KGHSH, CDR2 LQKENI. V was cut by 1 base and J by 4 bases, with 22 bases left in between. The CDR3 runs 18 residues. The CDR3: CASSPLKEDIRVSTEAFF. The CDR3 coding sequence is TGTGCCAGCTCACCACTAAAAGAGGACATCCGAGTTAGCACTGAAGCTTTCTTT.

V gene TRBV5-5 combines with J gene TRBJ1-6, with 9 positions matching TRBD1. CDR1 is SGHKS and CDR2 is YYEKEE in the germline V gene (reference sequence). V gave up 7 bases and J gave up 5 bases; unmatched junction bases: 7. The CDR3 is 15 residues long. This CDR3 is CASRLRTGDNSPLHF. CDR3 sequence (DNA): TGTGCCAGCCGCCTTCGGACAGGGGATAATTCACCCCTCCACTTT.

The CDR3 DNA reads TGTGCCAGCAGTGAAGGCAGGGACACAGATACGCAGTATTTT. Translating it yields CASSEGRDTDTQYF. V and J are TRBV6-1 and TRBJ2-3; D is perhaps TRBD1 (5 bases). Trimming took off 1 base at V and 2 bases at J, with 7 bases between the two ends. This CDR3 has 14 amino acids. Germline values: CDR1 MNHNS, CDR2 SASEGT.

This CDR3 is CASSLWVGGYTF. CDR3 nucleotides: TGTGCCAGCAGTTTATGGGTGGGAGGTTACACCTTC. The rearrangement uses TRBV28 and TRBJ1-2; D call uncertain. Between the trimmed V and J ends, which lost 0 bases and 11 bases, there was a span of 10 bases. CDR1 is MDHEN, CDR2 SYDVKM, per germline. The CDR3 has 12 residues.

The rearrangement joins TRBV5-1 to TRBJ2-5; D ambiguous. CDR3 length: 15 amino acids. Per the germline V gene, CDR1 is SGHRS and CDR2 is YFSETQ. Trimming cost V 0 bases and J 2 bases, with 11 bases left between them. The CDR3 region is CASSLDITRQETQYF. CDR3 DNA: TGCGCCAGCAGCTTGGATATCACGCGGCAAGAGACCCAGTACTTC.

V and J are TRBV5-1 and TRBJ1-5; 9 bases are shared with TRBD1. The CDR3 totals 14 residues. V lost 0 bases and J lost 5; bases outside the gene matches: 0. Per the germline V gene, CDR1 is SGHRS and CDR2 is YFSETQ. The CDR3 DNA follows: TGCGCCAGCAGCTTGGGACAGGGGGATCAGCCCCAGCATTTT. This gives the protein CASSLGQGDQPQHF.

This clone came up many times. The chain is built from TRBV3-1 (or the pseudogene TRBV3-2) and TRBJ2-5; 8 positions match TRBD2. CDR1 is LGHDT, CDR2 YNNKEL, per germline (reference sequence). The V gene end was trimmed by 6 bases and the J gene end by 7 bases; junction bases not matched to a gene: 10. The CDR3 extends over 14 amino acids. DNA for the CDR3: TGTGCCAGCAGACCTACGGGGGGGCGTGGGACCCAGTACTTC. Amino acid sequence: CASRPTGGRGTQYF.

The rearrangement joins TRBV4-2 to TRBJ2-2; weak D call: TRBD2 (6 bases). Between the trimmed V and J ends, which lost 4 bases and 4 bases, there was a span of 19 bases. This CDR3 contains 17 residues. From germline, CDR1 is LGHNA and CDR2 YNFKEQ. Here the CDR3 reads CASSRDSGGTRTGELFF. CDR3 DNA: TGTGCCAGCAGCCGAGATAGTGGGGGGACCCGCACCGGGGAGCTGTTTTTT.

The chain recombines TRBV28 with TRBJ2-2; 8 positions match TRBD1. Germline trimming cut 6 bases from V and 1 base from J; bases unmatched to any gene: 7. This CDR3 spans 16 amino acids. Germline V gene sequence: CDR1 MDHEN, CDR2 SYDVKM. The CDR3 bases are TGTGCCAGCAGCCGCACCGGGACAGGGAACACCGGGGAGCTGTTTTTT. It specifies CASSRTGTGNTGELFF.

The chain links TRBV28 to TRBJ1-3, with 8 bases aligning to TRBD1. V shed 5 bases, J shed 4 bases, and the junction held 4 bases outside the gene matches. Germline V lookup: CDR1 MDHEN, CDR2 SYDVKM. CDR3 length: 14 residues. CDR3 nucleotides: TGTGCCAGCAGTCGGGGGACAGGCGGAAACACCATATATTTT. Its protein is CASSRGTGGNTIYF.

The genes are TRBV14 and TRBJ1-2; D is ambiguous. Germline CDR1 reads SGHDN; CDR2 reads FVKESK. The CDR3 runs 15 residues. V was cut by 1 base and J by 1 base, with 10 bases left in between. This chain's CDR3 is CASSQGVLINYGYTF. The CDR3 DNA follows: TGTGCCAGCAGCCAAGGAGTCTTGATTAACTATGGCTACACCTTC.